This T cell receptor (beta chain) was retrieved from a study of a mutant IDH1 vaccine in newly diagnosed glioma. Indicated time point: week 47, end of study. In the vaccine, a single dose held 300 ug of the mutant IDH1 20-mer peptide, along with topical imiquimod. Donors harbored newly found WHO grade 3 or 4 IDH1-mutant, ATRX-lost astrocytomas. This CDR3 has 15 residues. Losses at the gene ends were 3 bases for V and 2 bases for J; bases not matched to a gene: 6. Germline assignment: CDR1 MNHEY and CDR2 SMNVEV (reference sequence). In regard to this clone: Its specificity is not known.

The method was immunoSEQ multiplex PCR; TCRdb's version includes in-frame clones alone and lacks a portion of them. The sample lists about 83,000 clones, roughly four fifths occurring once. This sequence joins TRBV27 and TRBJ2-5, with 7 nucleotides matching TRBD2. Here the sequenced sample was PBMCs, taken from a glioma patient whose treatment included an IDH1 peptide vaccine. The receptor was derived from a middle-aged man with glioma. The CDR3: CASSFSLGGQETQYF. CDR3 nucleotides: TGTGCCAGCAGTTTCTCTCTCGGGGGGCAAGAGACCCAGTACTTC.